One sample yielded the 13 T cell receptor beta chains listed below, sequenced in a study of T cell repertoires in cytomegalovirus infection. One entry per CDR3 protein results from TCRdb running MiXCR on the reads. The sample carries fewer than 200,000 distinct CDR3 sequences, 13% to 15% recorded once. Material: PBMCs. These receptors were collected from a human donor in good health (CMV status not recorded). Some clones in this sample may be carry-over from other donors' samples.

This clonotype showed up many times. The chain couples TRBV7-8 to TRBJ2-1; 8 nucleotides match TRBD2. CDR1 SGHVS and CDR2 FQNEAQ come from the germline V gene. The junction had 12 bases not matched to a gene; V was cut back by 7 bases and J by 4 bases. This CDR3 is built from 16 residues. CDR3: CASTPFGTRGYNEQFF. Here the CDR3 DNA reads TGTGCCAGCACTCCCTTTGGGACTAGGGGGTACAATGAGCAGTTCTTC.

This clonotype was seen at least ten times. The chain employs TRBV12-3 or TRBV12-4 and TRBJ1-1, with D uncertain. This CDR3 is built from 13 residues. With 4 bases removed from V and 1 base from J, the gap between germline ends came to 7 bases. In DNA, the CDR3 is TGTGCCAGCAGTTCAAAGAAGAACACTGAAGCTTTCTTT. Its protein product is CASSSKKNTEAFF.

This chain uses TRBV30 with TRBJ1-1, with TRBD1 matching 8 bases. V shed 8 bases, J shed 3 bases, and the junction held 8 bases outside the gene matches. The CDR3 runs 13 residues. Germline CDR1 reads GTSNPN; CDR2 reads SVGIG (reference sequence). DNA of the CDR3: TGTGCCCGCACAGGGGGGGGCTACACTGAAGCTTTCTTT. It is translated as CARTGGGYTEAFF.

This clonotype turned up a few times. V is TRBV5-1 and J is TRBJ2-7; D is ambiguous. The CDR3 runs 14 residues. The germline gives CDR1 SGHRS, CDR2 YFSETQ. V shed 7 bases and J shed 5 bases, with 19 bases lying between them. CDR3 protein: CASRKLQTLNEQYF. CDR3 DNA sequence: TGCGCCAGCCGCAAGTTACAGACCCTAAACGAGCAGTACTTC.

This clonotype was observed a few times. The chain has TRBV20-1 and TRBJ2-3; 7 bases are shared with TRBD1. The CDR3 loop spans 15 amino acids. V was clipped by 8 bases and J by 2 bases; unmatched bases: 13. The V gene's germline CDR1 is DFQATT and CDR2 SNEGSKA (reference sequence). CDR3 sequence reads: CSLQPGQITTDTQYF. The DNA of the CDR3 is TGCAGTCTCCAACCGGGACAGATAACCACAGATACGCAGTATTTT.

This clonotype occurred a few times. V is TRBV4-2 and J is TRBJ2-5; 10 positions agree with TRBD2. CDR1 is LGHNA, CDR2 YNFKEQ, per germline. The V segment lost 1 base and the J segment 5 bases; nucleotides outside the gene matches: 10. CDR3 size: 17 residues. The CDR3 sequence is CASSQVASGGALETQYF. The CDR3 DNA sequence: TGTGCCAGCAGCCAAGTTGCCAGCGGGGGGGCTTTGGAGACCCAGTACTTC.

A few counts support this clonotype. The chain couples TRBV6-2 or TRBV6-3 to TRBJ1-5, with 9 bases matching TRBD1. Per the germline V gene, CDR1 is MNHEY and CDR2 is SVGEGT. The ends lost 6 bases at V and 0 bases at J; junction bases unmatched: 6. This CDR3 has 16 amino acids. CDR3 DNA sequence: TGTGCCAGCAGCTCGGACAGGGGTAATAGCAATCAGCCCCAGCATTTT. This encodes CASSSDRGNSNQPQHF.

This clonotype was seen ten or more times. V gene TRBV10-2 combines with J gene TRBJ1-4; no firm D call. CDR3 length: 14 residues. The germline CDR1 and CDR2 sequences are WSHSY and SAAADI. Trimming removed 5 bases from V and 5 bases from J, with 12 bases in between. In DNA, the CDR3 is TGCGCCAGCAGTTTTGGTTCGAGAAATGAAAAACTGTTTTTT. It specifies CASSFGSRNEKLFF.

This clonotype was seen a few times. The chain is built from TRBV18 and TRBJ2-7; TRBD1 matches 8 bases. This CDR3 is 13 amino acids long. The germline V gene encodes CDR1 KGHSH and CDR2 LQKENI. The V and J ends lost 3 bases and 7 bases, in that order; junction bases with no gene match: 5. In DNA, the CDR3 is TGTGCCAGCTCACCCCAGGGGGCCGGAGAGCAGTACTTC. Amino acid sequence: CASSPQGAGEQYF.

This clonotype occurred a few times. The rearrangement uses TRBV7-8 and TRBJ2-3, with 13 positions matching TRBD2. V trimming: 5 bases; J trimming: 3 bases; junction bases outside the gene matches: 5. The CDR3 length is 16 residues. Germline loops: CDR1 SGHVS, CDR2 FQNEAQ. CDR3 loop: CASSRTSGGLTDTQYF. CDR3 bases: TGTGCCAGCAGCAGGACTAGCGGGGGCTTAACAGATACGCAGTATTTT.

This clonotype was found many times. This rearrangement joins TRBV7-2 to TRBJ2-5, with D perhaps given as TRBD1 or TRBD2 (5 bases each). The CDR3 contains 17 residues. The V and J ends lost 2 bases and 3 bases respectively, with 19 bases between them. Germline V gene lookup returns CDR1 SGHTA and CDR2 FQGNSA. The CDR3 sequence: CASSLSLGEPNKETQYF. Here the CDR3 DNA reads TGTGCCAGCAGCTTATCTCTGGGGGAGCCTAATAAAGAGACCCAGTACTTC.

V gene TRBV6-6 combines with J gene TRBJ1-3, with a possible D match to TRBD1 (6 bases). The V gene's germline CDR1 is MNHNY and CDR2 SVGAGI (reference sequence). Trimming removed 10 bases at V and 7 bases at J, with 23 bases between. The CDR3 contains 15 residues. CDR3 coding DNA: TGTGCCACCCTCCAGGGGTTTGTCCCGTGGAACACCATATATTTT. It yields the protein CATLQGFVPWNTIYF.

The V and J genes are TRBV5-4 and TRBJ2-1; D is ambiguous. The germline V gene has CDR1 SGHNT and CDR2 YYREEE (reference sequence). V dropped 7 bases and J dropped 0 bases, with 8 bases sitting between them. There are 13 residues in the CDR3. The CDR3 DNA follows: TGTGCCAGCGCCATCGCCTCCTACAATGAGCAGTTCTTC. This codes for CASAIASYNEQFF. Drawing the rest from reference TRBV5-4 and TRBJ2-1, the complete variable domain is ETGVTQSPTHLIKTRGQQVTLRCSSQSGHNTVSWYQQALGQGPQFIFQYYREEENGRGNFPPRFSGLQFPNYSSELNVNALELDDSALYLCASAIASYNEQFFGPGTRLTVL.